This TCR beta chain is from a study of T cells after yellow fever vaccination. This clonotype was found a few times. The CDR3 is 17 amino acids. The V gene end was trimmed by 5 bases and the J gene end by 0 bases; junction bases not matched to a gene: 13. CDR1 is DFQATT and CDR2 is SNEGSKA in the germline V gene (reference sequence). TCRdb redid the calling of the 5' RACE reads with MiXCR, one entry per CDR3 protein. This sample has hundreds of thousands of distinct CDR3 sequences; roughly 21% occur once, and the top ten carry 13% to 15%. This TCR was recovered from a man aged 25-45 years who received the YFV17D yellow fever vaccine. The sample consisted of PBMCs, taken 15 days after the yellow fever booster vaccination. The gene calls are TRBV20-1 and TRBJ2-3; 8 bases are shared with TRBD2. As DNA, the CDR3 is TGCAGTGCTCCGGCAACTAGAAGCGGGAGTAGCACAGATACGCAGTATTTT. Protein product: CSAPATRSGSSTDTQYF.